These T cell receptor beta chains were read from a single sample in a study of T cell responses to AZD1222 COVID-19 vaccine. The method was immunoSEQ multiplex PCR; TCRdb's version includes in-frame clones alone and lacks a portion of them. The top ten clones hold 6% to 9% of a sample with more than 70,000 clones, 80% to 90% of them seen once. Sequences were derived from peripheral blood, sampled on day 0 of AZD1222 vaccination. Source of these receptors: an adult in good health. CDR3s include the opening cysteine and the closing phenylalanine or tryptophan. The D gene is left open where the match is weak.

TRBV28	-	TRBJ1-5	CASSLDPVPNQPQHF
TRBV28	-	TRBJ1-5	CASSRGSGWGPPQHF
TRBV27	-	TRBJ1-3	CASSPGHSASGNTIYF
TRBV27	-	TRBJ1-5	CASSPLLGGANQPQHF
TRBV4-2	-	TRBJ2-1	CASSQERGDEQFF
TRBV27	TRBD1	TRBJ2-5	CASRRTGGETQYF
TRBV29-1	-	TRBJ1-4	CSVNRHEKLFF
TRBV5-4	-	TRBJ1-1	CASTPGGLRMNTEAFF
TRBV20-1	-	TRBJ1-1	CSAGGAEAFF
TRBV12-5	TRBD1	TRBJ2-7	CASGLAPGTGTYEQYF
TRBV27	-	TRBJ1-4	CASSSEGATNEKLFF
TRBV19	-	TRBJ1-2	CASSISSYGYTF
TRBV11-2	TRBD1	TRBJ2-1	CASSSPGQTLAYNEQFF
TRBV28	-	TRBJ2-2	CASSTTAKLFF
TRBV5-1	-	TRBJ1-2	CASSLEGGETYTF
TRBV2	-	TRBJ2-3	CASSDIRGRTDTQYF
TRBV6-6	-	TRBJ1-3	CASSTRLSSGNTIYF
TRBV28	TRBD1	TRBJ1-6	CASSLFRGRNSPLHF
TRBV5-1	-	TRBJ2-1	CASSLSSAVFGEEQFF
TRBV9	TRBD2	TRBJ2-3	CASSVGTSGRSTDTQYF
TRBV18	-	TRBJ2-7	CASSPRSGYSSYEQYF
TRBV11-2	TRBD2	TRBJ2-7	CASSLGGTSGRLSYEQYF
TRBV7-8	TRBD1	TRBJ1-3	CASSSRTGAKNTIYF
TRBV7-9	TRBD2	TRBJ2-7	CASSLAGLAGYEQYF
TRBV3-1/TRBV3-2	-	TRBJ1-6	CASRRTAGDSPLHF
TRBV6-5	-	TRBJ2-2	CASTYSRGNTGELFF
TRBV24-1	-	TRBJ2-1	CATSLLGDEQFF
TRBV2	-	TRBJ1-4	CASTGIATNEKLFF
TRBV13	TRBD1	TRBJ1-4	CASSTRTGVREKLFF
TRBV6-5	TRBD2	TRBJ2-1	CASSWGLAEGREQFF
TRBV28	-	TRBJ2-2	CASLWHFTGELFF
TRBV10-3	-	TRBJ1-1	CAISFNREMDTEAFF
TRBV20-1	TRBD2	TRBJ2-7	CSASAGVEQYF
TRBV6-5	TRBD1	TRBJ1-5	CASSPDRGSNQPQHF
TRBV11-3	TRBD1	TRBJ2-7	CASSFGRRDRYPYEQYF
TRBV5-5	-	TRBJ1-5	CASSLQTNQPQHF
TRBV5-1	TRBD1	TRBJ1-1	CASSLGGQARNTEAFF
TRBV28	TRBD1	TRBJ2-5	CASSLSGQVQETQYF
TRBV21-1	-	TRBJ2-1	CASSPRAGGPGNEQFF
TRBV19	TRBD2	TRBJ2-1	CASGKTSGSRSYNEQFF
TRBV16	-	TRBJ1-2	CASSQSDGTYGYTF
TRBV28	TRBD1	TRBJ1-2	CASSLQGAAGGYTF
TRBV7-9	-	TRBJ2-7	CASSLIDARPYEQYF
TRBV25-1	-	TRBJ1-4	CASSGHNNEKLFF
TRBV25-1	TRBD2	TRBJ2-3	CASRTSGRAAQYF
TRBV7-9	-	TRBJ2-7	CASSLGETYEQYF
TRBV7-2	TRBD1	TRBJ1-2	CASSYRALDREDNYGYTF
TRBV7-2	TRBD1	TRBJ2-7	CASSIDRVQYF